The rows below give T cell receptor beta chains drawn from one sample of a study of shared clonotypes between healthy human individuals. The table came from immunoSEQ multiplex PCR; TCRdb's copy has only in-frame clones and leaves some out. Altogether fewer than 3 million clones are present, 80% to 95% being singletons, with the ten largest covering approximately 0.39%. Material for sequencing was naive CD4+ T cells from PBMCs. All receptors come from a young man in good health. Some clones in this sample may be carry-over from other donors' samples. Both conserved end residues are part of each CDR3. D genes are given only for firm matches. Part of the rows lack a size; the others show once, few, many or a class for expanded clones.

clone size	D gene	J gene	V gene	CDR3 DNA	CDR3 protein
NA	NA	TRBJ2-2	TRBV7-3	TGTGCCAGCAGTCCGGAGGCGGGAACGAACACCGGGGAGCTGTTTTTT	CASSPEAGTNTGELFF
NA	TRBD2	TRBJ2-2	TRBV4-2	TGTGCCAGCAGCCAACCCCGACTAGCGGGAGGGCCGGTAACCGGGGAGCTGTTTTTT	CASSQPRLAGGPVTGELFF
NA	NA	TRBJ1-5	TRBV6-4	TGTGCCAGCAGTGAATGGGCGGGCCACAATCAGCCCCAGCATTTT	CASSEWAGHNQPQHF
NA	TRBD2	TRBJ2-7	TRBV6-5	TGTGCCAGCAGCTCCCACGGGAGGATCTCCTACGAGCAGTACTTC	CASSSHGRISYEQYF
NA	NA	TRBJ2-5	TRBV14	TGTGCCAGCAGCCAAGTCGGACCCGGGGAGACCCAGTACTTC	CASSQVGPGETQYF
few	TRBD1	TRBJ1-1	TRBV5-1	TGCGCCAGCAGCTGGACAGGGGACGATACTGAAGCTTTCTTT	CASSWTGDDTEAFF
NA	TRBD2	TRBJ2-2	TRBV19	TGTGCCAGTGGAAATGGGAGGGCGAACACCGGGGAGCTGTTTTTT	CASGNGRANTGELFF
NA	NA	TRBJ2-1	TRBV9	TGTGCCAGCAGCCCCCTCATGGATGAGCAGTTCTTC	CASSPLMDEQFF
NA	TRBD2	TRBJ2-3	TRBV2	TGTGCCAGCACCCGACTAGCGGGAGACTCTAGCACAGATACGCAGTATTTT	CASTRLAGDSSTDTQYF
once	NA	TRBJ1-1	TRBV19	TGTGCCAGTAGTAAGCGAGAGAACACTGAAGCTTTCTTT	CASSKRENTEAFF
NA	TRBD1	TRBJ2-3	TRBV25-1	TGTGCCAGCAGTGAAGGTAAAGGGGGCTTCACAGATACGCAGTATTTT	CASSEGKGGFTDTQYF
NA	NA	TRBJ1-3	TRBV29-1	TGCAGCGTCGCCACAGGGACCAACTCTGGAAACACCATATATTTT	CSVATGTNSGNTIYF
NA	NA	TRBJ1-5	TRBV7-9	TGTGCCAGCAGCTTATCCGGGGGCAATCAGCCCCAGCATTTT	CASSLSGGNQPQHF
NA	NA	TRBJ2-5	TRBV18	TGTGCCAGCACGACACCCCCGGCTGGCGGGACGGAGACCCAGTACTTC	CASTTPPAGGTETQYF
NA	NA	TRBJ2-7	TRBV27	TGTGCCAGCAGTCCGCGGGACAGAGGACTCGGAACCCTCTTC	CASSPRDRGLGTLF
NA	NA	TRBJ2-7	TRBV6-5	TGTGCCAGCAAGAAGGACAGAAACTACGAGCAGTACTTC	CASKKDRNYEQYF
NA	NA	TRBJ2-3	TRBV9	TGTGCCAGCAGCGATGGGGTAGATACGCAGTATTTT	CASSDGVDTQYF
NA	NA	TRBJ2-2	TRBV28	TGTGCCAGCAGTTTCCTGATGGAGAACACCGGGGAGCTGTTTTTT	CASSFLMENTGELFF
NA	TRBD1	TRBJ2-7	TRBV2	TGTGCCAGCACGGTGGGGTCAAGGGGGCCTTACGAGCAGTACTTC	CASTVGSRGPYEQYF
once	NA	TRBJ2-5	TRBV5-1	TGCGCCAGCAGCTTGGCAGGGACGGAGACCCAGTACTTC	CASSLAGTETQYF
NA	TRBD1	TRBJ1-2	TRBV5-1	TGCGCCAGCAGCCTGTCCGGGACAGGGGACTATGGCTACACCTTC	CASSLSGTGDYGYTF
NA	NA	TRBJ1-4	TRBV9	TGTGCCAGCAGCGCCGACAGACAAAATGAAAAACTGTTTTTT	CASSADRQNEKLFF
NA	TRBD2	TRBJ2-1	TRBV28	TGTGCCAGCAGTTCGGCGGGGGGGTCCTACAATGAGCAGTTCTTC	CASSSAGGSYNEQFF
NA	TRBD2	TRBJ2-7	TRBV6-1	TGTGCCAGCACCTCAGGACTAGCGGGAGCCTACGAGCAGTACTTC	CASTSGLAGAYEQYF
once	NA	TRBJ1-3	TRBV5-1	TGCGCCAGCAGCTTGGCCGTATTAGGGGCTGGAAACACCATATATTTT	CASSLAVLGAGNTIYF
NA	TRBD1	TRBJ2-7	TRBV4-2	TGTGCCAGCAGAACTCGGACAGGGGGTCCCTACGAGCAGTACTTC	CASRTRTGGPYEQYF
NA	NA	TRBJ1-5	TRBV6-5	TGTGCCAGCAGTTTGGACAGCAATCAGCCCCAGCATTTT	CASSLDSNQPQHF
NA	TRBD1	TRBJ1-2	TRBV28	TGTGCCAGCAGTTGGACAGGTTATGGCTACACCTTC	CASSWTGYGYTF
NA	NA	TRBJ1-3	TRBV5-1	TGCGCCAGCAGCGACCCAACGGGGCCCCATGGCACCATATATTTT	CASSDPTGPHGTIYF
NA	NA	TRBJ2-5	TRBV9	TGTGCCAGCAGCGTTGGGACGGCCCAAGAGACCCAGTACTTC	CASSVGTAQETQYF
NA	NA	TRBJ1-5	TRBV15	TGTGCCACCAGCAGAGGACAGCCAAGTTCGCCCCAGCATTTT	CATSRGQPSSPQHF
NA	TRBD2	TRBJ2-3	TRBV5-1	TGCGCCAGCAGCTTCCAGGGACTAGCGGGAGGGTCTGATACGCAGTATTTT	CASSFQGLAGGSDTQYF
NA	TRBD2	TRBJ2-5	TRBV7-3	TGTGCCAGCAGCTTCCTACCAGGGGGAAAAACTAGCGGGAGCTGGGAGACCCAGTACTTC	CASSFLPGGKTSGSWETQYF
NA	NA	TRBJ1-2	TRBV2	TGTGCCAGCATATTGGGACTCCCGTCCAGCTATGGCTACACCTTC	CASILGLPSSYGYTF
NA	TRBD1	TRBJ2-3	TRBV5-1	TGCGCCAGCAGCTTGGTAGGGGGCGCAGATACGCAGTATTTT	CASSLVGGADTQYF
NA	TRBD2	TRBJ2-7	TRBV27	TGTGCCAGCAGTTTATCGGCACTAGCGGGGACCTACGAGCAGTACTTC	CASSLSALAGTYEQYF
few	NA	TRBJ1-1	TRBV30	TGTGCCTGGAGTGGGGGTATGAACACTGAAGCTTTCTTT	CAWSGGMNTEAFF
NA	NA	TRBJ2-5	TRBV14	TGTGCCAGTTCACAGTATCAGGAGACCCAGTACTTC	CASSQYQETQYF
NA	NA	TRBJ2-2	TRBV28	TGTGCCAGCAGTTTAGGAGCTGTACACAGGGTCGGGGAGCTGTTTTTT	CASSLGAVHRVGELFF
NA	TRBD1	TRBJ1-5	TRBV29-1	TGCAGCGTCGGACAGGGAATCAATCAGCCCCAGCATTTT	CSVGQGINQPQHF
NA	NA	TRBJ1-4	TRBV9	TGTGCCAGCAGGAACCGCGGGGGGTCTGGTAATGAAAAACTGTTTTTT	CASRNRGGSGNEKLFF
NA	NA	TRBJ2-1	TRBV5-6	TGTGCCAGCAGTCTGGGGACCAAGGCAGATGAGCAGTTCTTC	CASSLGTKADEQFF
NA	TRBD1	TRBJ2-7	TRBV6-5	TGTGCCAGCTCTCCCGGCGGGACAGGGGTGTTCGAGCAGTACTTC	CASSPGGTGVFEQYF
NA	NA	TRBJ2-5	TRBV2	TGTGCCAGCAGTGAATTAGGGGGAGAGACCCAGTACTTC	CASSELGGETQYF
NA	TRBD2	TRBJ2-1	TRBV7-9	TGTGCCAGCAGCTTAGCGTATCTAGCGGGAGGGCCCGATGAGCAGTTCTTC	CASSLAYLAGGPDEQFF
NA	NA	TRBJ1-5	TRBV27	TGTGCCAGCAGTTTAATAGGCGGGAGGGTCAAGCATTTT	CASSLIGGRVKHF
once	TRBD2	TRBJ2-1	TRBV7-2	TGTGCCAGCAGCCCGGGACTAGCGGGGAGGTTCTTC	CASSPGLAGRFF
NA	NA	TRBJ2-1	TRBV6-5	TGTGCCAGTGCGGGACAGCGCAGGGGGGGGCAGTTCTTC	CASAGQRRGGQFF
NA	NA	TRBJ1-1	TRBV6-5	TGTGCCAGCACCTCTGTGGGAGGGCGCGGAGCTTTCTTT	CASTSVGGRGAFF
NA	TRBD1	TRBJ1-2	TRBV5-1	TGCGCCAGCAGCTTATACGTGCGCGGGACAGGCCTTAACTATGGCTACACCTTC	CASSLYVRGTGLNYGYTF
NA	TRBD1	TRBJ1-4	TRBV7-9	TGTGCCAGCAGCCTCAGACAGGGCGAAAAACTGTTTTTT	CASSLRQGEKLFF
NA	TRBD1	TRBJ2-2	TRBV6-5	TGTGCCACCGCCTCAGGGGGCGTCGGCACCGGGGAGCTGTTTTTT	CATASGGVGTGELFF
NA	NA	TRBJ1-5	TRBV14	TGTGCCAGCAGCCAAGCCCTCAATCAGCCCCAGCATTTT	CASSQALNQPQHF